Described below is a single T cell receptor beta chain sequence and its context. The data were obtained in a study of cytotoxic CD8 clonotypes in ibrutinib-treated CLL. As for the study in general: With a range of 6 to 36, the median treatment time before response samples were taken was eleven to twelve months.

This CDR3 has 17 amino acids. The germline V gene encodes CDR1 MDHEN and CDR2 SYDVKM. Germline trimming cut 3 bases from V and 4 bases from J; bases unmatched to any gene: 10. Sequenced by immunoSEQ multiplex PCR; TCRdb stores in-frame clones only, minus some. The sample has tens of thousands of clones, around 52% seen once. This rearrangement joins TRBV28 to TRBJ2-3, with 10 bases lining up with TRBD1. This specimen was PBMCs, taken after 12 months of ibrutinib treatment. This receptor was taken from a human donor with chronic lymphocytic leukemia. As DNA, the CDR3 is TGTGCCAGCAGTTTGTTCCCGACCGGGACAGGGGCAGATACGCAGTATTTT. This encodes CASSLFPTGTGADTQYF.